This TCR beta chain was identified in a study of cytomegalovirus exposure and HLA in healthy donors (dated by TCRdb to about 2017). With respect to the entire study: According to a later analysis, the roughly 130 validation repertoires were produced on the same platform as the 600 to 850 repertoires of the first cohort. The study was designed to test whether signatures of past pathogen exposure could be identified by cataloging public T cell receptors. To predict cytomegalovirus infection status, the study brought together high-throughput TCR immunosequencing, statistical association of individual TCRs with disease status, and machine learning. A separate validation cohort of roughly 130 different subjects was used in addition to the roughly 670-subject first cohort. The paper's findings and limits, for the study overall: According to the authors, the approach could potentially be generalized to other disease states and immunological phenotypes. A total of fewer than 200 TCR beta chains were listed by the study as associated with cytomegalovirus. Most TCR sequences were seen in very few donors, while some public TCRs were found in many individuals. In a later analysis, TCRs clustered in the first cohort were found to also tend to co-occur in the roughly 110 validation repertoires, with 85% to 95% of cluster scores above 0. The classifier was reported to diagnose cytomegalovirus status with high specificity and sensitivity in both the original and validation cohorts. In vitro tests confirmed that a few of the cytomegalovirus-associated TCR beta chains recognize cytomegalovirus antigens. A later analysis had no HLA typing for the validation cohort, so co-occurrence there was scored across all 130 or so repertoires.

The donors were included in the validation cohort of some 120 subjects, a group kept apart from the roughly 690-subject first cohort. Of note for this clone: The antigen it recognizes is unknown. Within one base of it there is no much larger clone, and no base qualities were kept.

The library came from the immunoSEQ multiplex PCR assay. In the paper's pipeline: A statistical classification framework was built to diagnose cytomegalovirus status from the catalog of TCR beta chain sequences. TCRdb obtained this table from immuneACCESS and retained in-frame rearrangements with V and J assigned. These tables miss some clones; where compared with another copy, unresolved V genes account for less than half of the shortfall, and the remainder is unexplained. V and J calls and clone size are copied from that table; D and trimming were computed from the DNA. The sample profile shows approximately 260,000 clones; 70% to 90% of them were found once. The top ten clonotypes cover 1% to 1.5% of the sample. The CDR3 goes from the cysteine to the phenylalanine over 15 residues. Only the CDR3 DNA is retained, 45 bases long and in frame from the first base. The junction shows trimming of 1 base on V and 5 bases on J, plus 14 bases between the germline ends. CDR1 and CDR2 (SGHNT, YENEEA) derive from the germline V gene.

Sequencing was performed on PBMCs. The chain is made from TRBV11-3 and TRBJ2-5; 6 matching bases give a weak D call of TRBD2. This receptor was taken from a woman aged 25 to 45 in good health and CMV-seropositive. The CDR3 region has the sequence CASSLGGGILETQYF. In nucleotides, the sequence is TGTGCCAGCAGCTTAGGAGGCGGGATTCTGGAGACCCAGTACTTC.